This T cell receptor (beta chain) is from a study of shared clonotypes between healthy human individuals. Study results and limitations: Clonotypes that were shared across a handful of donors made up around 4.6% of naive CD4 clonotypes.

Of note for this clone: Its antigen is undetermined.

The CDR3 has 13 amino acids. Per germline, CDR1 KGHSH and CDR2 LQKENI. With 3 bases removed from V and 7 bases from J, the gap between germline ends came to 13 bases. TCRdb's copy holds only in-frame clones and misses some; the assay was immunoSEQ multiplex PCR. The sample consists of more than 2 million clones, roughly 95% of them appearing once. The naive CD8 fraction comprised CD45RO-negative cells positively selected for CCR7 and excluded terminally differentiated effector memory CD45RA+ cells. This TCR derives from a man aged 18 to 29 in good health. Some clones in this sample may be carry-over from other donors' samples. The chain combines TRBV18 with TRBJ2-7; D unresolved. Sequenced input: naive CD8+ T cells from PBMCs. The CDR3 DNA follows: TGTGCCAGCTCACCGATCAAGGCGTGGGAGCAGTACTTC. Translated: CASSPIKAWEQYF.